What follows describes a single T cell receptor (beta chain). Its antigen remains unidentified. The data are from a study of shared clonotypes between healthy human individuals. At the level of the study: Researchers assigned three CD4 naive, three CD4 memory, two CD8 naive and one CD8 memory plate to each donor. Whole-study results and caveats: Tissues were not sampled, only blood, and their repertoires likely differ.

Germline CDR1 and CDR2: ENHRY and SYGVKD. With 3 bases removed from V and 8 bases from J, the gap between germline ends came to 11 bases. This CDR3 contains 13 residues. Assay: immunoSEQ multiplex PCR; the TCRdb copy retains only in-frame clones and omits some. The data show about 1 million clones, approximately 68% seen once. The origin of this receptor is a man aged 18 to 29 in good health. The V gene is TRBV10-3, the J gene TRBJ1-3; D call uncertain. Input material: memory CD4+ T cells sorted from blood. Subset described: CD45RA-negative fraction. The CDR3, as DNA: TGTGCCATCAGTGAATCAGGTCTAGACACCATATATTTT. Translating gives CAISESGLDTIYF.